The TCR beta chain described here comes from a study of chemoradiotherapy in HPV16-positive cancers. The germline V gene has CDR1 MNHEY and CDR2 SMNVEV (reference sequence). CDR3 length equals 14 residues. The germline V and J ends were trimmed by 5 bases and 4 bases, with 12 bases remaining between them. Clones were sequenced by immunoSEQ multiplex PCR, and TCRdb holds only the in-frame ones, with some missing. The sample lists several thousand clones; about 89% were seen once. The origin of this receptor is a human donor with HPV-associated anogenital cancer. The gene calls are TRBV27 and TRBJ1-5, with a tentative D call TRBD1 (6 bases). Sampling was conducted from a patient who underwent chemoradiotherapy. CDR3 amino acids: CASSARTANQPQHF. The DNA of the CDR3 is TGTGCCAGCAGTGCTAGGACAGCTAATCAGCCCCAGCATTTT.